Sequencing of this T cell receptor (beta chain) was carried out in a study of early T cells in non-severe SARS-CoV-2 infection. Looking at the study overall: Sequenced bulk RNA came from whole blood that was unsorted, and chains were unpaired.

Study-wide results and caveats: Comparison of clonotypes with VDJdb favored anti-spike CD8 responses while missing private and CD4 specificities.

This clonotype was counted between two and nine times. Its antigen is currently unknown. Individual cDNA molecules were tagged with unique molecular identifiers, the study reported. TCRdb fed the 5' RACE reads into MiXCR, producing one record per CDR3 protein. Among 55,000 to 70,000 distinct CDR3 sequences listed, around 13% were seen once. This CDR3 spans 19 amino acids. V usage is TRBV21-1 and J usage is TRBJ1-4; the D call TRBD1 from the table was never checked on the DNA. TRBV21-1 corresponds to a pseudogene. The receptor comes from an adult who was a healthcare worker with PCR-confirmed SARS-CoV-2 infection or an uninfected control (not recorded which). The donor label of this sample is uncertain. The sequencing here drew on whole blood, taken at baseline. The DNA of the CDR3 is TGTGCCAGCAGCAAACCGCTCTGGGAACAGGAGGCTTATAATGAAAAACTGTTTTTT. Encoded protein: CASSKPLWEQEAYNEKLFF.